This T cell receptor beta chain comes out of a study of Tregs in tolerant kidney transplant recipients. Study results and limitations: Activated donor B cell expansion appeared to reveal the most relevant donor-specific TCRbeta repertoire. The small number of patients limits these findings pending further validation.

Sequencing was performed with immunoSEQ multiplex PCR; in TCRdb, only in-frame clones are kept and a portion is missing. Here the sample spans 75,000 to 100,000 clones, 93% being singletons. Per the germline V gene, CDR1 is MGHRA and CDR2 is YSYEKL. The V segment lost 3 bases and the J segment 4 bases; nucleotides outside the gene matches: 6. CDR3 length: 15 amino acids. Regarding this clone: Its specificity is not known.

The nonmyeloablative bone marrow transplants came from related graft donors, with transient mixed chimerism. Unstimulated Tregs (CD4+CD25+CD127-) and CD4+CD25- non-Tregs were sorted from PBMCs. The J gene is TRBJ1-3, the V gene TRBV4-1, with 7 nucleotides matching TRBD1. The specimen comprised CD4+ T cells from blood (PBMCs), sampled 12 months after the transplant. This receptor was taken from a human patient who received a combined kidney and bone marrow transplant. A subset of T cells may come from the graft donor. As DNA, the CDR3 is TGCGCCAGCAGCCAGGCCGGGACAGAAGGAAACACCATATATTTT. This sequence encodes CASSQAGTEGNTIYF.